The 3 T cell receptor beta chains listed next were all sequenced from one sample in a study of cytomegalovirus exposure and HLA in healthy donors (dated by TCRdb to between 2016 and 2019). The library came from the immunoSEQ multiplex PCR assay. For the multiplex PCR, a mixture combining 60 forward primers for TCR Vbeta segments and 13 reverse primers for TCR Jbeta segments was used. Not all clones reach the TCRdb copy of this immuneACCESS table, which keeps in-frame sequences only. Checked studies attribute under half of the gap to unresolved V genes and leave the rest unexplained. The sample data list 120,000 to 150,000 clones, and about 70% of these were observed just once. The top ten constitute 1.5% to 2% of the sample. What was sequenced was PBMCs. Receptors originate from a woman aged 40 to 50 in good health and CMV-seronegative.

This clone was observed a single time. The V call is TRBV19, the J call TRBJ2-5, with 8 bases identical to TRBD2. TRBJ2-7 explains the end of the DNA better; the J call may be wrong. The CDR3 is 14 amino acids. CDR1 is LNHDA and CDR2 is SQIVND in the germline V gene (reference sequence). Here the CDR3 DNA reads TGTGCCAGTAGCAGCGGGAGTTCACCCTACGAGCAGTACTTC. As protein: CASSSGSSPYEQYF.

The chain has TRBV5-6 and TRBJ1-1; 8 nucleotides match TRBD1. Germline V gene lookup returns CDR1 SGHDT and CDR2 YYEEEE. This CDR3 region has 15 residues. The V gene end was trimmed by 1 base and the J gene end by 1 base; junction bases not matched to a gene: 3. CDR3 residues: CASSLPQGGNTEAFF. For the CDR3, the DNA is TGTGCCAGCAGCTTGCCACAGGGGGGGAACACTGAAGCTTTCTTT.

This chain uses TRBV6-5 with TRBJ1-2; 7 nucleotides line up with TRBD1. V dropped 7 bases and J dropped 7; count of bases not matched to a gene: 9. The CDR3 is 13 residues long. Germline-derived CDR1 and CDR2 are MNHEY and SVGAGI. CDR3 amino acids: CASTINRGGGYTF. The CDR3 nucleotides are TGTGCCAGCACCATAAACAGGGGCGGTGGCTACACCTTC.